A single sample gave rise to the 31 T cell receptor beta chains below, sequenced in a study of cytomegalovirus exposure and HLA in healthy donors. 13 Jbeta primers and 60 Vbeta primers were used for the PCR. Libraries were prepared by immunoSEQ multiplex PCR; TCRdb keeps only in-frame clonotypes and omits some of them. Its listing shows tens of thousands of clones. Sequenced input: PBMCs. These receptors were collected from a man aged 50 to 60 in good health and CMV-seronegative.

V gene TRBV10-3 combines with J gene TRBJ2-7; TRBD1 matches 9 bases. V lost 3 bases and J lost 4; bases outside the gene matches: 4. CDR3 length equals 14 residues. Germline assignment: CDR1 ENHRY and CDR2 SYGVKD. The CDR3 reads CAISDLDRGYEQYF. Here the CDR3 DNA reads TGTGCCATCAGTGATTTGGACAGGGGTTACGAGCAGTACTTC.

In nucleotides, the CDR3 is TGTGCCAGTTCGGACAGGAGGTACACTGAAGCTTTCTTT. Its translation: CASSDRRYTEAFF. This chain uses TRBV14 with TRBJ1-1, with 7 bases aligning to TRBD1. The CDR3 sequence is 13 residues long. Germline-derived CDR1 and CDR2 are SGHDN and FVKESK. V was clipped by 9 bases and J by 3 bases; unmatched bases: 7.

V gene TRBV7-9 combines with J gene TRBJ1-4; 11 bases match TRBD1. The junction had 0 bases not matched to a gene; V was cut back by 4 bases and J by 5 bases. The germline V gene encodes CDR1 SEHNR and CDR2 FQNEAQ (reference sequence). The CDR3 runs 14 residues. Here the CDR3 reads CASSWTGGNEKLFF. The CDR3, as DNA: TGTGCCAGCAGCTGGACAGGGGGCAATGAAAAACTGTTTTTT.

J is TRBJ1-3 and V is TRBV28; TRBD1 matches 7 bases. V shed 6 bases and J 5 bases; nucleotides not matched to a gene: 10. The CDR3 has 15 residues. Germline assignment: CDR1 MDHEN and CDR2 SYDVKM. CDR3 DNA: TGTGCCAGCAGCTCCTCGACAGGGATGAGAAACACCATATATTTT. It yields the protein CASSSSTGMRNTIYF.

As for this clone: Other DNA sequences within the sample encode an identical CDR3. The CDR3 loop reads CASSLGGSYEQYF. DNA of the CDR3: TGTGCCAGCAGTTTAGGGGGCAGCTACGAGCAGTACTTC. V gene TRBV28 combines with J gene TRBJ2-7; TRBD1 is a possible D gene (6 bases). CDR3 length equals 13 residues. The germline gives CDR1 MDHEN, CDR2 SYDVKM. Trimming stripped 2 bases from V and 3 bases from J, with 8 bases between.

Here the CDR3 reads CASSYSEGYGYTF. The CDR3 DNA reads as TGTGCCAGCAGTTACTCGGAGGGCTATGGCTACACCTTC. The chain recombines TRBV6-5 with TRBJ1-2; D unresolved. The V end lost 0 bases, the J end lost 4 bases, and 6 bases lay between the germline ends. This CDR3 is built from 13 residues. Germline loops: CDR1 MNHEY, CDR2 SVGAGI.

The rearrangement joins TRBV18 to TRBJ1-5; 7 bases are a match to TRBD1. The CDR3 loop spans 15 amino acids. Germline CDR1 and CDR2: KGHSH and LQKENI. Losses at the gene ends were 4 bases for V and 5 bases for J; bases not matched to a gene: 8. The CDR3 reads CASSLTGVRDQPQHF. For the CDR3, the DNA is TGTGCCAGCTCACTCACAGGGGTGCGAGATCAGCCCCAGCATTTT.

CDR3 DNA sequence: TGCAGCGTGGTCTCGTCACAGCACGAGCAGTACTTC. Translated: CSVVSSQHEQYF. V is TRBV29-1 and J is TRBJ2-7, with no clear D. The CDR3 consists of 12 residues. The V gene lost 6 bases and the J gene lost 5 bases, with 14 bases spanning the gap. Germline loops: CDR1 SQVTM, CDR2 ANQGSEA.

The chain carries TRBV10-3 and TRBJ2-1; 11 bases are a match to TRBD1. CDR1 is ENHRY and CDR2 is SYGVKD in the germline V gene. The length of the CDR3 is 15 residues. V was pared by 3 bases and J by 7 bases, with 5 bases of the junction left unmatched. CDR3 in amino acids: CAISDGTGGLNEQFF. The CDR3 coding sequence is TGTGCCATCAGTGACGGGACAGGGGGGTTGAATGAGCAGTTCTTC.

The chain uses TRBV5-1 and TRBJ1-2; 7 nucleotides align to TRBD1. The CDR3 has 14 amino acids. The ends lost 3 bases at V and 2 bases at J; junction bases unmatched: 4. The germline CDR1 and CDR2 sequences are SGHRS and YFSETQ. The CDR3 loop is CASSSGTANYGYTF. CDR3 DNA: TGCGCCAGCAGCTCCGGGACAGCAAACTATGGCTACACCTTC.

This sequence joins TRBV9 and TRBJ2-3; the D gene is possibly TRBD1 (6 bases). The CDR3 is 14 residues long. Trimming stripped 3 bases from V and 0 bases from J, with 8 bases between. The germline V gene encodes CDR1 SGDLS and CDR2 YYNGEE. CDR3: CASSAGVSTDTQYF. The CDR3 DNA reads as TGTGCCAGCAGCGCAGGGGTGAGCACAGATACGCAGTATTTT.

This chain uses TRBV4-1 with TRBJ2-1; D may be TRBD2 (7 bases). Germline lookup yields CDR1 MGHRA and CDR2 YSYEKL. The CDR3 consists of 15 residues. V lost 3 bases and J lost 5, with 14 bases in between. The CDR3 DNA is TGCGCCAGCAGCCAGGGGGCTAGCGGAAACAATGAGCAGTTCTTC. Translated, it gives CASSQGASGNNEQFF.

This CDR3 is CASSLDGQGTEAFF. The CDR3, as DNA: TGCGCCAGCAGCTTGGACGGCCAGGGAACTGAAGCTTTCTTT. The chain employs TRBV5-1 and TRBJ1-1, with D possibly matching TRBD1 (5 bases). V gave up 0 bases and J gave up 5 bases, with 11 bases separating them. CDR3 length: 14 residues. Germline V gives CDR1 SGHRS, CDR2 YFSETQ. The entire variable domain, with the rest obtained from reference TRBV5-1 and TRBJ1-1, is as follows: KAGVTQTPRYLIKTRGQQVTLSCSPISGHRSVSWYQQTPGQGLQFLFEYFSETQRNKGNFPGRFSGRQFSNSRSEMNVSTLELGDSALYLCASSLDGQGTEAFFGQGTRLTVV.

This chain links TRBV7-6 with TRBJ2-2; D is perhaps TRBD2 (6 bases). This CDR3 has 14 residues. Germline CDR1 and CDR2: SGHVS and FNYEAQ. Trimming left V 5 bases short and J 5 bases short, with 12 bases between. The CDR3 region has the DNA TGTGCCAGCAGCGTACTAGGGAGGACCGGGGAGCTGTTTTTT. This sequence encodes CASSVLGRTGELFF.

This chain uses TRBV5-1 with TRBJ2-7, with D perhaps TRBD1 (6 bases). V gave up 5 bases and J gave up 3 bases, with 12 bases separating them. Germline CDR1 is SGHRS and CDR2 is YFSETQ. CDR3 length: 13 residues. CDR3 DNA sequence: TGCGCCAGCAGGCCGGGACACCTCTACGAGCAGTACTTC. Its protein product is CASRPGHLYEQYF.

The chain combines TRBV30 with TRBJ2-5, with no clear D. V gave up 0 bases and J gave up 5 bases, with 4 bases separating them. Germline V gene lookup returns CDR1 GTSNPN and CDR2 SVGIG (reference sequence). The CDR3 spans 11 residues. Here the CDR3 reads CAWSVGETQYF. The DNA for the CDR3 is TGTGCCTGGAGTGTCGGGGAGACCCAGTACTTC.

The CDR3 reads CASSLHSDTQYF. CDR3 DNA sequence: TGTGCCAGCAGCTTACACTCAGATACGCAGTATTTT. The chain combines TRBV7-9 with TRBJ2-3; D remains unclear. The CDR3 sequence is 12 residues long. Germline CDR1 is SEHNR and CDR2 is FQNEAQ (reference sequence). The V and J ends lost 2 bases and 4 bases respectively, with 4 bases between them.

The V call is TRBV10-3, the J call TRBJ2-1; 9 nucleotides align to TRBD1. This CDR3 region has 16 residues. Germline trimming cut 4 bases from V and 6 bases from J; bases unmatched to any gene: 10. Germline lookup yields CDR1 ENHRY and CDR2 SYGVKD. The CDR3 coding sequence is TGTGCCATCAGTGGCCTCCGGGACAGGGTTTTCAATGAGCAGTTCTTC. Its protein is CAISGLRDRVFNEQFF.

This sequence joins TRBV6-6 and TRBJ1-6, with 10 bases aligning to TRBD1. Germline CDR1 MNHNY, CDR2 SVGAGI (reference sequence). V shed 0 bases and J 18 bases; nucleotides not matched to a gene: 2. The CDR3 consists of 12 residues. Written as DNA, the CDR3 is TGTGCCAGCAGTTACTCCGGGACAGGGGCCCACTTT. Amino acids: CASSYSGTGAHF.

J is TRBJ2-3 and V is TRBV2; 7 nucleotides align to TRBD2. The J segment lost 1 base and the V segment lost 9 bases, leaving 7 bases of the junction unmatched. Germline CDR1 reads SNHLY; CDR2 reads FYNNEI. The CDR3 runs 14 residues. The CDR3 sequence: CAREGAGGTDTQYF. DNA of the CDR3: TGTGCCAGGGAAGGGGCGGGGGGCACAGATACGCAGTATTTT.

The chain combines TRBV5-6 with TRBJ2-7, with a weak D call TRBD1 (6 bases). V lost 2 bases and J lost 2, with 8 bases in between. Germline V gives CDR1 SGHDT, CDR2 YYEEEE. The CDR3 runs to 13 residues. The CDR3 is CASSFRDTYEQYF. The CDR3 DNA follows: TGTGCCAGCAGCTTCCGGGACACCTACGAGCAGTACTTC.

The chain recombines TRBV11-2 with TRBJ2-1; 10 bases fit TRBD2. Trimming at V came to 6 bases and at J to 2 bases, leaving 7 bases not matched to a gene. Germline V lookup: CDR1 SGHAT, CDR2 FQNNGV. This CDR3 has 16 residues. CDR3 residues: CASSPRTSGAYNEQFF. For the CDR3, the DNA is TGTGCCAGCAGTCCCAGGACTAGCGGCGCCTACAATGAGCAGTTCTTC. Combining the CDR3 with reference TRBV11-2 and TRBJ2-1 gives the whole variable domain EAGVAQSPRYKIIEKRQSVAFWCNPISGHATLYWYQQILGQGPKLLIQFQNNGVVDDSQLPKDRFSAERLKGVDSTLKIQPAKLEDSAVYLCASSPRTSGAYNEQFFGPGTRLTVL.

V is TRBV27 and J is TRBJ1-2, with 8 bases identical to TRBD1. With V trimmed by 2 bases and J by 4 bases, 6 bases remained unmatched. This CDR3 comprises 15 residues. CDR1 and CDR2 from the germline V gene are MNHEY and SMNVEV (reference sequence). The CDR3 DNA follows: TGTGCCAGCAGTTTACATCAGGGGGCAGGCTATGGCTACACCTTC. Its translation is CASSLHQGAGYGYTF.

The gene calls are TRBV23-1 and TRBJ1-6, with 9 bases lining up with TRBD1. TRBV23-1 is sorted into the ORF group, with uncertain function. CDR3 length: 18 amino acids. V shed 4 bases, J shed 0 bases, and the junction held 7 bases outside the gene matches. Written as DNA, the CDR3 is TGCGCCAGCAGTCGCCCTGGACAGGGGAGCTCCTATAATTCACCCCTCCACTTT. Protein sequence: CASSRPGQGSSYNSPLHF.

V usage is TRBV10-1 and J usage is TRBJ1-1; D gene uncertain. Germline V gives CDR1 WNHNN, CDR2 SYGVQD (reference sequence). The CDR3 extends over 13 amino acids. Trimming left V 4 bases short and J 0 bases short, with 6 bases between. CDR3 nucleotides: TGCGCCAGCAGTGGTGACTTGAACACTGAAGCTTTCTTT. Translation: CASSGDLNTEAFF.

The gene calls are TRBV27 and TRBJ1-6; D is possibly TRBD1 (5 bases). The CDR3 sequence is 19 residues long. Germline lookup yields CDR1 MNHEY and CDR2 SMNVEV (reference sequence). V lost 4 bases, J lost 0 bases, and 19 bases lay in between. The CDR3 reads CASSSPPRQRSSYNSPLHF. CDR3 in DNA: TGTGCCAGCAGTTCCCCCCCCAGACAGAGAAGCTCCTATAATTCACCCCTCCACTTT.

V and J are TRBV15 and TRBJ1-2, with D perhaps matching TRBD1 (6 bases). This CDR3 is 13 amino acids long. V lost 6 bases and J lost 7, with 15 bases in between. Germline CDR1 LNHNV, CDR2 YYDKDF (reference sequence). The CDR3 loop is CATRVARGFGYTF. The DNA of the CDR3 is TGTGCCACCAGAGTTGCTAGGGGGTTTGGCTACACCTTC. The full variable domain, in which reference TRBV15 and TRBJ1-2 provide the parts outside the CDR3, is DAMVIQNPRYQVTQFGKPVTLSCSQTLNHNVMYWYQQKSSQAPKLLFHYYDKDFNNEADTPDNFQSRRPNTSFCFLDIRSPGLGDTAMYLCATRVARGFGYTFGSGTRLTVV.

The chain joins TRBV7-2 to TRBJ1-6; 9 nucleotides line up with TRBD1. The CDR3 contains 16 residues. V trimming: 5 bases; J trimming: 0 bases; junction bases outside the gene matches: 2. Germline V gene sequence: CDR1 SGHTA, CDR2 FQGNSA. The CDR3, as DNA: TGTGCCAGCAGCATACAGGGGGCCTCCTATAATTCACCCCTCCACTTT. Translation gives CASSIQGASYNSPLHF.

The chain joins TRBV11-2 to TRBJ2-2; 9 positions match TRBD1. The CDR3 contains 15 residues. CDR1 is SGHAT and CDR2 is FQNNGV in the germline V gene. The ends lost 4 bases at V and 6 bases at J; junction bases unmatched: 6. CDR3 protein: CASSSGQGGSGELFF. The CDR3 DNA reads TGTGCCAGCAGCTCGGGACAGGGAGGCTCCGGGGAGCTGTTTTTT.

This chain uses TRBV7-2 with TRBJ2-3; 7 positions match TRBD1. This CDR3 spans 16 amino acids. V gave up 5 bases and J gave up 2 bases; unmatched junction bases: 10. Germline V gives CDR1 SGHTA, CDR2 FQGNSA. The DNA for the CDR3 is TGTGCCAGCAGCCCCCGAGGACAGGCCTTCACAGATACGCAGTATTTT. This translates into CASSPRGQAFTDTQYF.

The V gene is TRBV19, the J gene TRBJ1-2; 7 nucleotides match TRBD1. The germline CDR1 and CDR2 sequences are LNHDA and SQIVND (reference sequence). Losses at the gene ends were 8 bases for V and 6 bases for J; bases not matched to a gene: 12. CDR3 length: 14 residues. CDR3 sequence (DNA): TGTGCCAGTCGACAGGGAGGTTTTTCGGATGGCTACACCTTC. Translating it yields CASRQGGFSDGYTF.